This passage covers 11 T cell receptor beta chains from one sample sequenced in a study of T-cell memory formation after mild COVID-19. TCRdb ran MiXCR on the 5' RACE reads and lists one entry per CDR3 protein. The sample lists about 140,000 distinct CDR3 sequences, roughly 15% occurring once. Sequencing used PBMCs or a T cell subset sorted from them (not recorded which). The receptors were sampled from an adult woman who had mild COVID-19 (a few samples of this study predate the infection). Cell type and time point are not known.

V gene TRBV29-1 combines with J gene TRBJ1-2; the D gene is possibly TRBD1 (5 bases). In germline, CDR1 is SQVTM, CDR2 ANQGSEA. The CDR3 has 12 residues. With 7 bases removed from V and 2 bases from J, the gap between germline ends came to 11 bases. The CDR3 spells CSGQGANYGYTF. The CDR3 nucleotides are TGCAGCGGCCAGGGTGCGAACTATGGCTACACCTTC.

This rearrangement joins TRBV6-6 to TRBJ1-2; tentative D call: TRBD1 (5 bases). The V and J ends lost 7 bases and 6 bases respectively, with 18 bases between them. Germline CDR1 is MNHNY and CDR2 is SVGAGI (reference sequence). This CDR3 is built from 14 residues. CDR3 loop: CASKSEGTTDGYTF. In nucleotides, the CDR3 is TGTGCCAGCAAATCTGAGGGGACTACTGATGGCTACACCTTC.

This clonotype was seen many times. The chain uses TRBV5-1 and TRBJ2-1; 9 bases map to TRBD1. This CDR3 spans 15 amino acids. Germline CDR1 is SGHRS and CDR2 is YFSETQ. V trimming: 5 bases; J trimming: 4 bases; junction bases outside the gene matches: 7. CDR3 bases: TGCGCCAGCAGGTCCGGGACAGGGATTTACAATGAGCAGTTCTTC. It encodes CASRSGTGIYNEQFF.

This clonotype appeared a few times. J is TRBJ2-7 and V is TRBV7-2; D possibly uses TRBD1 or TRBD2 (5 bases each). Trimming pared 8 bases from V and 5 bases from J, leaving 25 bases between. The CDR3 contains 16 residues. Germline CDR1 is SGHTA and CDR2 is FQGNSA. CDR3 DNA: TGTGCCAGCGGGTTAAGTCAGGGACCGGCGACGAACGAGCAGTACTTC. The encoded protein is CASGLSQGPATNEQYF.

In this sample, this clonotype turned up a few times. The rearrangement links TRBV2 to TRBJ2-1; the D gene is possibly TRBD2 (6 bases). The CDR3 is 16 residues long. Germline CDR1 and CDR2: SNHLY and FYNNEI. The V end lost 3 bases, the J end lost 0 bases, and 12 bases lay between the germline ends. The CDR3: CASSDLATNSYNEQFF. For the CDR3, the DNA is TGTGCCAGCAGTGACCTAGCGACAAACTCCTACAATGAGCAGTTCTTC.

This clonotype came up a few times. The chain links TRBV12-3 or TRBV12-4 to TRBJ1-4, with 11 nucleotides matching TRBD1. This CDR3 region has 15 residues. V lost 3 bases and J lost 8; bases outside the gene matches: 5. The CDR3 DNA reads TGTGCCAGCAGTTTTGGGGGACAGGGGGGCGAAAAACTGTTTTTT. Translated: CASSFGGQGGEKLFF.

This clonotype showed up just a few times. This chain connects TRBV20-1 to TRBJ1-2; weak D call: TRBD1 (5 bases). The CDR3 length is 13 residues. V was trimmed by 4 bases and J by 1 base, leaving 10 bases between them. The germline V gene has CDR1 DFQATT and CDR2 SNEGSKA (reference sequence). The CDR3 loop reads CSATRGVNYGYTF. CDR3 nucleotides: TGCAGTGCTACTCGGGGGGTTAACTATGGCTACACCTTC.

This clonotype has more than one count but fewer than ten. The chain joins TRBV7-9 to TRBJ2-3, with 8 bases fitting TRBD2. CDR3 length: 14 amino acids. Germline V lookup: CDR1 SEHNR, CDR2 FQNEAQ (reference sequence). V lost 2 bases to trimming and J lost 5 bases; unmatched junction nucleotides: 3. The CDR3 loop is CASSLTSGGDTQYF. The CDR3 DNA follows: TGTGCCAGCAGCTTAACAAGCGGGGGAGATACGCAGTATTTT.

This clonotype turned up a few times. The chain employs TRBV5-1 and TRBJ2-5, with 10 bases that match TRBD2. Per germline, CDR1 SGHRS and CDR2 YFSETQ. The CDR3 is made up of 15 amino acids. V was clipped by 3 bases and J by 2 bases; unmatched bases: 4. The DNA of the CDR3 is TGCGCCAGCAGCTCCGGACTAGCGGAACAAGAGACCCAGTACTTC. Residues: CASSSGLAEQETQYF.

In this sample, this clonotype turned up a few times. For the CDR3, the DNA is TGTGCCAGCAGCCCTACAGGGGCCATGGGATACGAGCAGTACTTC. This gives the protein CASSPTGAMGYEQYF. The chain uses TRBV4-2 and TRBJ2-7; 7 nucleotides line up with TRBD1. J gave up 4 bases and V 4 bases, and 10 bases lay outside the gene matches. This CDR3 comprises 15 residues. The germline V gene encodes CDR1 LGHNA and CDR2 YNFKEQ.

CDR3: CASSYSTGDEQYF. The DNA of the CDR3 is TGTGCCAGCAGTTACTCGACTGGCGACGAGCAGTACTTC. The chain links TRBV6-2 or TRBV6-3 to TRBJ2-7; D gene unclear. CDR3 length: 13 amino acids. The germline V gene has CDR1 MNHEY and CDR2 SVGEGT. Trimming pared 0 bases from V and 5 bases from J, leaving 8 bases between.